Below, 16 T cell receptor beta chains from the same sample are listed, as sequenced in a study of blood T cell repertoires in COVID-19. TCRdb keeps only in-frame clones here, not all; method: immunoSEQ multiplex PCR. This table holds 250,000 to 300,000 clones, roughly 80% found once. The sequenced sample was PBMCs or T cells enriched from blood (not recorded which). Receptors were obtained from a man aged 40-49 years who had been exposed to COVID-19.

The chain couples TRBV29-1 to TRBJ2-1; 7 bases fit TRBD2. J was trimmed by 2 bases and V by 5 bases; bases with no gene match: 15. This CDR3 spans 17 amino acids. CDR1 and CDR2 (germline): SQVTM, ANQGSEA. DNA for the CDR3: TGCAGCGTTCTAATTACTAGCGCCGTGAGTCCCTACAATGAGCAGTTCTTC. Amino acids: CSVLITSAVSPYNEQFF.

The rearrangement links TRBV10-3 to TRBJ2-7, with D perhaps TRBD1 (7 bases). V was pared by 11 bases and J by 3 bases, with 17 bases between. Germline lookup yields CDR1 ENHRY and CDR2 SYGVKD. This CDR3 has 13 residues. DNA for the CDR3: TGTGCCTCAACACCCCAGGGGGGCTACGAGCAGTACTTC. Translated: CASTPQGGYEQYF.

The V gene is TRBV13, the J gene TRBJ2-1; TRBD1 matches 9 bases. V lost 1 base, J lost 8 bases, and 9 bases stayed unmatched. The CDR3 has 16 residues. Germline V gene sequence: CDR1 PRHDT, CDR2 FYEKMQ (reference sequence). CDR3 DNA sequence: TGTGCCAGCAGCTTAGTACTACAGGGGGCTGGTGATGAGCAGTTCTTC. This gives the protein CASSLVLQGAGDEQFF.

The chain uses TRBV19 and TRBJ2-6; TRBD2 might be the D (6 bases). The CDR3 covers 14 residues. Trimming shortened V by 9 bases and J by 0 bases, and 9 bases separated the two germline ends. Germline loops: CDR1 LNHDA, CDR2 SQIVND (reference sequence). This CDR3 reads CASGTGSGANVLTF. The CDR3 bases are TGTGCCAGCGGGACTGGCTCTGGGGCCAACGTCCTGACTTTC.

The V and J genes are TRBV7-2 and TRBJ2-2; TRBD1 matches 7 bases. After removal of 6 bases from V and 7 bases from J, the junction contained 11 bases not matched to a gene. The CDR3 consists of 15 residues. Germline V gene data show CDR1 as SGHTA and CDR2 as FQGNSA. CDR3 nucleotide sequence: TGTGCCAGCAGTTCAGAGGGGGCTCGAGTCGGGGAGCTGTTTTTT. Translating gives CASSSEGARVGELFF.

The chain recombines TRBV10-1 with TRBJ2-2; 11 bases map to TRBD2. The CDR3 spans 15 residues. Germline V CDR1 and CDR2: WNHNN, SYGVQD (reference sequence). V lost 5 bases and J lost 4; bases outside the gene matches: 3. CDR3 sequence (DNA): TGCGCCAGCAGTAGACTAGCGGGATTCACCGGGGAGCTGTTTTTT. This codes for CASSRLAGFTGELFF.

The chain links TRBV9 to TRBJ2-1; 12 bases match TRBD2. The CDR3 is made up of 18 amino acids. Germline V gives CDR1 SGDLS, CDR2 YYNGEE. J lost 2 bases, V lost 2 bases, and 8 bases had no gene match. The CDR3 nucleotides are TGTGCCAGCAGCGTGGGACTAGCGGGCTACTCGGCCTACAATGAGCAGTTCTTC. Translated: CASSVGLAGYSAYNEQFF.

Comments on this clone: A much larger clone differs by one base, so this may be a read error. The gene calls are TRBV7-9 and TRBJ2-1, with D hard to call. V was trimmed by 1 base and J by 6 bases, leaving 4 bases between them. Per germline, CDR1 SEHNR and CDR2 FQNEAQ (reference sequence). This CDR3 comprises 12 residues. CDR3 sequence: CASSLGSNEQFF. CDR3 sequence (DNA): TGTGCCAGCAGCTTAGGTAGCAATGAGCAGTTCTTC.

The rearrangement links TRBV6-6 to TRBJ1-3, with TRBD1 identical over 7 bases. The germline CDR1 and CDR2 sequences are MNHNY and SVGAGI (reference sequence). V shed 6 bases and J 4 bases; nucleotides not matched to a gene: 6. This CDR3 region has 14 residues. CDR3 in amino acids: CASSLGTAGNTIYF. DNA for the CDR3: TGTGCCAGCAGCCTAGGGACAGCCGGAAACACCATATATTTT.

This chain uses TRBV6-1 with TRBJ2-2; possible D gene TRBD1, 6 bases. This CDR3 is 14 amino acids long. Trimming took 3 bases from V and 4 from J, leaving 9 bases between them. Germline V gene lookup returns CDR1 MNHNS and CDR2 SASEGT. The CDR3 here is CASSDQGITGELFF. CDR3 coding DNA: TGTGCCAGCAGTGACCAGGGGATCACCGGGGAGCTGTTTTTT.

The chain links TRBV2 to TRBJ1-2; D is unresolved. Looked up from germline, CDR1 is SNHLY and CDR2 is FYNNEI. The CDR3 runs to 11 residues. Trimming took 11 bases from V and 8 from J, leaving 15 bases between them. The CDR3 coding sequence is TGTGCCTCCCATCCTGGTGGCGGCTACACCTTC. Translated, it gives CASHPGGGYTF.

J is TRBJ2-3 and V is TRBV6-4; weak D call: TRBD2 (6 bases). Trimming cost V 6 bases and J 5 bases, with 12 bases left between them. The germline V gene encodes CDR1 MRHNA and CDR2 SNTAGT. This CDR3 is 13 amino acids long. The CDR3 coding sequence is TGTGCCAGCAGCTACTACGGGGGAGATACGCAGTATTTT. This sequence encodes CASSYYGGDTQYF.

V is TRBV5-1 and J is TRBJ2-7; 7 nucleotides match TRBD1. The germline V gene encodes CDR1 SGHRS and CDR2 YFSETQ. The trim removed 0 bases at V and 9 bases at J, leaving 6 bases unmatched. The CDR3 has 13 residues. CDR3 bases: TGCGCCAGCAGCTTGGAAAGGGGGCAGGGGCAGTACTTC. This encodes CASSLERGQGQYF.

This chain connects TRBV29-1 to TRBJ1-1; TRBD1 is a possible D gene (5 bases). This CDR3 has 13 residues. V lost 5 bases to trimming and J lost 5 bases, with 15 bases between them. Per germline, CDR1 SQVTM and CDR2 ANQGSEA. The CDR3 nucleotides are TGCAGCGTTCGTGGCAGGGCGCGGACTGAAGCTTTCTTT. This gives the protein CSVRGRARTEAFF.

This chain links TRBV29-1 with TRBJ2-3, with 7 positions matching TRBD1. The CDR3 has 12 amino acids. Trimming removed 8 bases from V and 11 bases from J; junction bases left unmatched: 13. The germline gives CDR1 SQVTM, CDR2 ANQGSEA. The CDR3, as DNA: TGCAGCCACCTCTCACCCGGGGACAGGCAGTATTTT. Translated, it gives CSHLSPGDRQYF.

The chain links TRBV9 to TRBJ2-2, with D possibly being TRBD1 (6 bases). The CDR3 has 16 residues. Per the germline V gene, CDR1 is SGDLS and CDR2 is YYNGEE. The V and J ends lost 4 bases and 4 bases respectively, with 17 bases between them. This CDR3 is CASSFAGTFSTGELFF. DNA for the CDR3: TGTGCCAGCAGCTTCGCCGGGACATTCTCCACCGGGGAGCTGTTTTTT. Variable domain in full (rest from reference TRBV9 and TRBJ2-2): DSGVTQTPKHLITATGQRVTLRCSPRSGDLSVYWYQQSLDQGLQFLIQYYNGEERAKGNILERFSAQQFPDLHSELNLSSLELGDSALYFCASSFAGTFSTGELFFGEGSRLTVL.